This is a list of T cell receptor beta chains from one sample in a study of control samples from healthy donors and cancer patients. Profiling relied on immunoSEQ multiplex PCR, and the TCRdb table lists in-frame clones only, not all of them. The table lists fewer than 200,000 clones, around 93% of them singletons. Sequences were obtained from blood. Receptors originate from an older woman in good health. Each CDR3 is given with its conserved first and last residue. A D gene is named only where the DNA matches it firmly. A clone size is listed for some rows: how often the clone was seen (once, few, many), or a class if it is expanded.

j_call d_call clone_size v_call cdr3_aa cdr3_nt
TRBJ2-5 . . TRBV24-1 CATSDPRDSQETQYF TGTGCCACCAGTGATCCACGGGACTCCCAAGAGACCCAGTACTTC
TRBJ1-1 . . TRBV6-2/TRBV6-3 CASSYQFRGGMNTEAFF TGTGCCAGCAGTTACCAGTTCCGGGGGGGAATGAACACTGAAGCTTTCTTT
TRBJ2-7 . . TRBV21-1 CASSNWARSSGGYEQYF TGTGCCAGCAGCAACTGGGCCCGGAGTAGCGGGGGTTACGAGCAGTACTTC
TRBJ1-3 . . TRBV7-9 CASSFLRGGNTIYF TGTGCCAGCAGCTTCCTGCGGGGAGGAAACACCATATATTTT
TRBJ2-4 TRBD1 . TRBV3-1/TRBV3-2 CASSLRTGGANIQYF TGTGCCAGCAGCCTTAGGACAGGGGGCGCAAACATTCAGTACTTC
TRBJ2-3 TRBD2 . TRBV5-1 CASRGLAGSTDTQYF TGCGCCAGCAGAGGACTAGCGGGATCCACAGATACGCAGTATTTT
TRBJ1-3 . . TRBV7-8 CASSSKKGGNTIYF TGTGCCAGCAGCTCTAAGAAAGGTGGAAACACCATATATTTT
TRBJ1-2 . . TRBV19 CASSIDWSVGGYTF TGTGCCAGTAGTATAGACTGGTCGGTGGGTGGCTACACCTTC
TRBJ1-4 . . TRBV6-5 CASMGRTGEKLFF TGTGCCAGCATGGGGAGAACGGGTGAAAAACTGTTTTTT
TRBJ1-2 . . TRBV12-3/TRBV12-4 CASSLVVGYGYTF TGTGCCAGCAGTTTAGTGGTGGGGTATGGCTACACCTTC
TRBJ1-5 . once TRBV12-3/TRBV12-4 CASSPWRGQPQHF TGTGCCAGCAGTCCCTGGCGCGGGCAGCCCCAGCATTTT
TRBJ2-5 . . TRBV11-3 CASSPGWEGETQYF TGTGCCAGCAGCCCAGGTTGGGAAGGAGAGACCCAGTACTTC
TRBJ1-4 TRBD1 once TRBV25-1 CASSEWRQGTEKLFF TGTGCCAGCAGTGAATGGCGACAGGGAACAGAAAAACTGTTTTTT
TRBJ1-1 TRBD1 . TRBV5-1 CASQGGDRNTEAFF TGCGCCAGTCAAGGGGGGGACAGGAACACTGAAGCTTTCTTT
TRBJ2-5 TRBD1 . TRBV6-2/TRBV6-3 CASSNRDRAWETQYF TGTGCCAGCAGTAACCGGGACAGGGCGTGGGAGACCCAGTACTTC
TRBJ2-7 . once TRBV2 CASKASSGEVYEQYF TGTGCCAGCAAAGCCTCGTCTGGGGAAGTCTACGAGCAGTACTTC
TRBJ2-2 . once TRBV2 CASSETGLGTGELFF TGTGCCAGCAGTGAAACAGGGTTGGGCACCGGGGAGCTGTTTTTT
TRBJ2-7 . . TRBV6-5 CASSSQRSSYEQYF TGTGCCAGCAGTTCCCAACGAAGCTCCTACGAGCAGTACTTC
TRBJ1-2 . . TRBV25-1 CASSEGGDYGYTF TGTGCCAGCAGTGAAGGTGGGGACTATGGCTACACCTTC
TRBJ2-1 TRBD1 once TRBV7-2 CASSFRDRVNNEQFF TGTGCCAGCAGCTTCCGGGACAGGGTCAACAATGAGCAGTTCTTC
TRBJ1-6 . . TRBV24-1 CATTGVYSPLHF TGTGCCACCACAGGGGTATACTCACCCCTCCACTTT
TRBJ2-2 . few TRBV4-3 CASSQVLPAAGELFF TGCGCCAGCAGCCAAGTACTACCCGCGGCCGGGGAGCTGTTTTTT
TRBJ1-5 TRBD1 . TRBV6-5 CATCRTGGQPQHF TGTGCCACTTGTAGGACAGGAGGTCAGCCCCAGCATTTT
TRBJ1-6 TRBD1 . TRBV7-8 CASSPTGFVRSPLHF TGTGCCAGCAGCCCGACAGGGTTCGTACGTTCACCCCTCCACTTT
TRBJ1-5 . . TRBV7-2 CASSLVGGNSNQPQHF TGTGCCAGCAGCTTAGTCGGGGGGAATAGCAATCAGCCCCAGCATTTT
TRBJ1-2 TRBD1 . TRBV19 CASHEHDRGNYGYTF TGTGCCAGCCATGAGCACGACAGGGGTAACTATGGCTACACCTTC
TRBJ2-7 TRBD1 . TRBV18 CASSPITGTGNEQYF TGTGCCAGCTCACCAATCACCGGGACAGGGAACGAGCAGTACTTC
TRBJ1-5 . . TRBV11-2 CAIRVGADQPQHF TGTGCCATCCGGGTAGGGGCTGATCAGCCCCAGCATTTT
TRBJ2-3 TRBD2 . TRBV7-3 CASSLGGGPGDTQYF TGTGCCAGCAGCTTAGGCGGGGGGCCAGGGGATACGCAGTATTTT
TRBJ1-4 . . TRBV6-5 CASSGGTLNNEKLFF TGTGCCAGCAGCGGAGGGACACTTAATAATGAAAAACTGTTTTTT
TRBJ1-2 . . TRBV3-1/TRBV3-2 CASSPRVGGEKYGYTF TGTGCCAGCAGCCCTAGGGTTGGAGGGGAAAAGTATGGCTACACCTTC
TRBJ1-5 . . TRBV7-2 CASSLNNQPQHF TGTGCCAGCAGCTTAAATAATCAGCCCCAGCATTTT
TRBJ1-1 . . TRBV7-9 CASSLGAGNTEAFF TGTGCCAGCAGCTTAGGAGCGGGGAACACTGAAGCTTTCTTT
TRBJ1-1 . . TRBV5-1 CASSLQTGMNTEAFF TGCGCCAGCAGCCTTCAGACGGGCATGAACACTGAAGCTTTCTTT
TRBJ2-7 . . TRBV18 CASSPGQGGSYEQYF TGTGCCAGCTCACCAGGGCAGGGTGGGTCCTACGAGCAGTACTTC
TRBJ1-4 TRBD1 once TRBV29-1 CSVSRDSTTNEKLFF TGCAGCGTGAGCCGGGACAGTACAACTAATGAAAAACTGTTTTTT
TRBJ1-1 . . TRBV5-1 CASTSLEGSNTEAFF TGCGCCAGCACGAGTTTAGAGGGATCGAACACTGAAGCTTTCTTT
TRBJ1-3 TRBD1 once TRBV5-8 CASSSGQSSGNTIYF TGTGCCAGCAGCTCGGGACAGAGCTCTGGAAACACCATATATTTT
TRBJ1-1 . . TRBV19 CASSWTENTEAFF TGTGCCAGTAGTTGGACAGAGAACACTGAAGCTTTCTTT
TRBJ1-1 . . TRBV7-2 CASSTGTYMNTEAFF TGTGCCAGCAGCACCGGTACGTACATGAACACTGAAGCTTTCTTT
TRBJ1-4 . . TRBV18 CASSPGKITDNEKLFF TGTGCCAGCTCACCGGGTAAAATTACTGATAATGAAAAACTGTTTTTT
TRBJ2-1 . . TRBV7-9 CASSFLRQGKPSFNNEQFF TGTGCCAGCAGCTTTCTCCGGCAGGGCAAACCCTCCTTCAACAATGAGCAGTTCTTC
TRBJ2-5 TRBD2 . TRBV7-8 CASTSGAGGGGETQYF TGTGCCAGCACCTCAGGGGCCGGGGGGGGAGGGGAGACCCAGTACTTC
TRBJ2-5 . . TRBV7-8 CASSLTWGTQYF TGTGCCAGCAGCCTCACCTGGGGGACCCAGTACTTC
TRBJ2-7 . . TRBV10-2 CASSDKGFRGEQYF TGCGCCAGCAGTGACAAGGGTTTTAGAGGCGAGCAGTACTTC
TRBJ2-1 TRBD2 . TRBV7-3 CASSFMTSGGRGEQFF TGTGCCAGCAGCTTTATGACTAGCGGGGGGCGTGGTGAGCAGTTCTTC
TRBJ1-3 TRBD1 . TRBV4-3 CASSLTERQGFGNTIYF TGCGCCAGCAGCCTAACGGAACGACAGGGGTTTGGAAACACCATATATTTT
TRBJ2-3 TRBD2 . TRBV29-1 CSVEDWTSGYTDTQYF TGCAGCGTTGAAGATTGGACTAGCGGTTACACAGATACGCAGTATTTT
TRBJ2-4 . . TRBV3-1/TRBV3-2 CASSQETVANIQYF TGTGCCAGCAGCCAAGAAACGGTGGCGAACATTCAGTACTTC
TRBJ1-4 TRBD1 . TRBV30 CAWKLAGTDNEKLFF TGTGCCTGGAAGCTCGCCGGGACAGATAATGAAAAACTGTTTTTT
TRBJ2-7 TRBD2 few TRBV5-1 CASSLAGGLSYEQYF TGCGCCAGCAGCTTGGCGGGGGGGCTGAGCTACGAGCAGTACTTC
TRBJ2-3 . . TRBV7-2 CASSLLGGSTDTQYF TGTGCCAGCAGCTTATTGGGGGGATCCACAGATACGCAGTATTTT